This T cell receptor beta chain was captured in a study of beta chain features in type 1 diabetes. The CDR3 consists of 14 residues. V was shortened by 5 bases and J by 3 bases, with 10 bases between the two germline ends. Germline values: CDR1 MNHEY, CDR2 SMNVEV (reference sequence). Sequenced material consisted of expressed TCRB transcripts (all of the isolated RNA was reverse transcribed). The table came from immunoSEQ multiplex PCR; TCRdb's copy has only in-frame clones and leaves some out. The top ten clones hold about 0.07% of a sample with approximately 120,000 clones, 40% of them seen once. A single heparinised draw of about 100 mL on average was taken per donor. CD4+ cells of the naive, central memory, regulatory and stem cell-like memory types were sorted via CD45RO/CCR7/CD25/CD127/CD95/CD27. Regarding this clone: Its matching antigen is unknown.

Points from the study as a whole: VDJ junctions from type 1 diabetes patients carried fewer insertions and larger deletions. TCRB repertoires of naive, central memory and Treg cells appeared more similar among patients than among healthy donors.

The sample consisted of stem cell memory CD4+ T cells from blood. The clonotype comes from a woman younger than 35 in good health. The rearrangement links TRBV27 to TRBJ2-2; D is possibly TRBD1 (5 bases). The DNA of the CDR3 is TGTGCCAGCAGTAGGTTCAGGGACACCGGGGAGCTGTTTTTT. This gives the protein CASSRFRDTGELFF.